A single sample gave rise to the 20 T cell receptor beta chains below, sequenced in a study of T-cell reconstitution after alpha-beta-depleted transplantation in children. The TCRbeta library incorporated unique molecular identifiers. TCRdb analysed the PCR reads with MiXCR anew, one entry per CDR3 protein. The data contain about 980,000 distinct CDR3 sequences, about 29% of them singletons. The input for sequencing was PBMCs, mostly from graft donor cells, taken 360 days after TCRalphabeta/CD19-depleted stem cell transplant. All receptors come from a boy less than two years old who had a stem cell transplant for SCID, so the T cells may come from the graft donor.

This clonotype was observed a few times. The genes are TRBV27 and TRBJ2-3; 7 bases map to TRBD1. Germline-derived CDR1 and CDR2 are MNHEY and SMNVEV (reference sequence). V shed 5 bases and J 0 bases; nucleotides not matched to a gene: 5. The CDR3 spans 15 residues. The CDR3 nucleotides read TGTGCCAGCAGTAAAGGGGGCCGAAGCACAGATACGCAGTATTTT. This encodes CASSKGGRSTDTQYF.

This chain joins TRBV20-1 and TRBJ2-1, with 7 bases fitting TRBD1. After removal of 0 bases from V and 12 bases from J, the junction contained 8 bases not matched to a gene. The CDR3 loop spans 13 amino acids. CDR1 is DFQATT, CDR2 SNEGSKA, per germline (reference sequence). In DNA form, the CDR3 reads TGCAGTGCTAGAGATCCCGACAGGGTTGGGCAGTTCTTC. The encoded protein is CSARDPDRVGQFF.

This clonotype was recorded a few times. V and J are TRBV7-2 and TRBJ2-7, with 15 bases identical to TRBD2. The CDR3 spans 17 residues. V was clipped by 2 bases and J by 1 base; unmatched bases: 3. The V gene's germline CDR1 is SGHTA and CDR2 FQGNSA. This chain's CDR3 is CASSLLGTSGGSYEQYF. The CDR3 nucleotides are TGTGCCAGCAGCTTATTAGGGACTAGCGGGGGGTCCTACGAGCAGTACTTC.

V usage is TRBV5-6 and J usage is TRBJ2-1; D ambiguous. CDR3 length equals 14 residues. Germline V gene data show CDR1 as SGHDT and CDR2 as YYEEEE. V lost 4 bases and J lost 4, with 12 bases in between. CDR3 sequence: CASSPSRRYNEQFF. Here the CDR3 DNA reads TGTGCCAGCAGCCCCTCGAGGCGGTACAATGAGCAGTTCTTC. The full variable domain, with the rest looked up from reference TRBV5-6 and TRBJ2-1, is DAGVTQSPTHLIKTRGQQVTLRCSPKSGHDTVSWYQQALGQGPQFIFQYYEEEERQRGNFPDRFSGHQFPNYSSELNVNALLLGDSALYLCASSPSRRYNEQFFGPGTRLTVL.

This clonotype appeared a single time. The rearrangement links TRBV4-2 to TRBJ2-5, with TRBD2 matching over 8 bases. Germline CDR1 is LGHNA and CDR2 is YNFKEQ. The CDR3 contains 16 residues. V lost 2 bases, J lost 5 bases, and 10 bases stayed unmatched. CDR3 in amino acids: CASSQSPGGPGETQYF. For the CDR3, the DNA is TGTGCCAGCAGCCAAAGCCCGGGGGGGCCAGGGGAGACCCAGTACTTC.

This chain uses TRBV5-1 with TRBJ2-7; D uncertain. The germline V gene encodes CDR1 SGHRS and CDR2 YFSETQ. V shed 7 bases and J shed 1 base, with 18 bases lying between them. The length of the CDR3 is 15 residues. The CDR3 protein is CASAANYGGSYEQYF. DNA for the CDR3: TGCGCCAGCGCAGCGAACTACGGCGGTTCCTACGAGCAGTACTTC. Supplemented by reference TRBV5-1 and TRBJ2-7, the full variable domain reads KAGVTQTPRYLIKTRGQQVTLSCSPISGHRSVSWYQQTPGQGLQFLFEYFSETQRNKGNFPGRFSGRQFSNSRSEMNVSTLELGDSALYLCASAANYGGSYEQYFGPGTRLTVT.

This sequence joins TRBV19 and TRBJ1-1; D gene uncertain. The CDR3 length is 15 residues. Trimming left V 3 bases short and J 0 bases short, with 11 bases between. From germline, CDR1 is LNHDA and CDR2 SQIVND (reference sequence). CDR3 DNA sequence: TGTGCCAGTAGTATCCGGGGAATAATGAACACTGAAGCTTTCTTT. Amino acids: CASSIRGIMNTEAFF.

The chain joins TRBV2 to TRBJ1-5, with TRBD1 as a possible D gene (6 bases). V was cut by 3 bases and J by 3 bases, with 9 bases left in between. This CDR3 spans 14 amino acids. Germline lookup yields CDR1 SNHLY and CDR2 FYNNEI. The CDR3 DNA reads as TGTGCCAGCAGTGAGTGGGGGGCCAATCAGCCCCAGCATTTT. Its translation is CASSEWGANQPQHF.

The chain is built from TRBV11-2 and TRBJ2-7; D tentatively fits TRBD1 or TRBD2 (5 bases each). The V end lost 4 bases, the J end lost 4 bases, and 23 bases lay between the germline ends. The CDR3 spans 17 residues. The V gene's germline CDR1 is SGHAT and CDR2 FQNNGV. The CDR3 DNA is TGTGCCAGCAGCTCGACTAAGGGGAGCCGGCTGCAGTACGAGCAGTACTTC. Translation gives CASSSTKGSRLQYEQYF.

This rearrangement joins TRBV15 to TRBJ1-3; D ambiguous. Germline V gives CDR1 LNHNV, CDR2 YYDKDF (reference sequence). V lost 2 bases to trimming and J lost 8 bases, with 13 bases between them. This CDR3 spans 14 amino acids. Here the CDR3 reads CATSRPPLRDTIYF. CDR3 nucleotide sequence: TGTGCCACCAGCAGACCCCCTCTTAGGGACACCATATATTTT. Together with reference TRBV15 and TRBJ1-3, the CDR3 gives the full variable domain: DAMVIQNPRYQVTQFGKPVTLSCSQTLNHNVMYWYQQKSSQAPKLLFHYYDKDFNNEADTPDNFQSRRPNTSFCFLDIRSPGLGDTAMYLCATSRPPLRDTIYFGEGSWLTVV.

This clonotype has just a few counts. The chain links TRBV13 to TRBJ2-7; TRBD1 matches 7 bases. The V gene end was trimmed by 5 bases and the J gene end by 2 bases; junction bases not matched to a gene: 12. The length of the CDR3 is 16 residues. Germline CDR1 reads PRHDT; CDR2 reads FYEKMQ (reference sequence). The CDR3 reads CASSPRLGTAPYEQYF. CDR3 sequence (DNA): TGTGCCAGCAGCCCGCGGTTGGGGACAGCACCCTACGAGCAGTACTTC.

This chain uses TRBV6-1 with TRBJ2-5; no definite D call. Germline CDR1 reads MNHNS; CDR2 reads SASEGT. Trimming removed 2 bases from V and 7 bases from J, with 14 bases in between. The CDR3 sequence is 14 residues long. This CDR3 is CASSEMGSLRTQYF. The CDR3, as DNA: TGTGCCAGCAGTGAAATGGGCAGCCTGAGGACCCAGTACTTC.

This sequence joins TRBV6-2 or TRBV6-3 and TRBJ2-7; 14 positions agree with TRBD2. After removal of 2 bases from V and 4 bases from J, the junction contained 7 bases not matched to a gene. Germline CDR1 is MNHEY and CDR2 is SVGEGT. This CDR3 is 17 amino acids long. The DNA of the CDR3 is TGTGCCAGCAGTTACCCCGGACTAGCGGGGGGATATTACGAGCAGTACTTC. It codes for CASSYPGLAGGYYEQYF.

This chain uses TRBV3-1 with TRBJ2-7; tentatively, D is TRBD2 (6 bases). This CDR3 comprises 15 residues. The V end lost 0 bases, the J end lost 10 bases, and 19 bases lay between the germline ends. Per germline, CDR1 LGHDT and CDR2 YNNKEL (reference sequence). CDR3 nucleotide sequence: TGTGCCAGCAGCCAAGATCCGGGACTCTCCCGCGGACAGTACTTC. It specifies CASSQDPGLSRGQYF.

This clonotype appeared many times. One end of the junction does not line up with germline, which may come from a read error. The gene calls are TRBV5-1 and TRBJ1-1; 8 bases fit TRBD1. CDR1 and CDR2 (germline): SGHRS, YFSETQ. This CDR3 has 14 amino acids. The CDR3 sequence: CASSLDRGGTEAFF. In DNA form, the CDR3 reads TGTGCCAGCAGCTTAGACAGGGGTGGCACTGAAGCTTTCTTT. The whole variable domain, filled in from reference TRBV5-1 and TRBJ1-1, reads KAGVTQTPRYLIKTRGQQVTLSCSPISGHRSVSWYQQTPGQGLQFLFEYFSETQRNKGNFPGRFSGRQFSNSRSEMNVSTLELGDSALYLCASSLDRGGTEAFFGQGTRLTVV.

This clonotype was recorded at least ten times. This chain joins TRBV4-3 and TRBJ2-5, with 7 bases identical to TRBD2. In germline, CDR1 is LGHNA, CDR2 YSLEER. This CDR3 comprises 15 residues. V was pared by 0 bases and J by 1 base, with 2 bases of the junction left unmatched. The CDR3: CASSQDWGGQETQYF. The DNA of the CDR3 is TGCGCCAGCAGCCAAGATTGGGGGGGCCAAGAGACCCAGTACTTC.

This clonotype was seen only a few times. This chain's CDR3 is CASRPTGGEAFF. In DNA form, the CDR3 reads TGTGCCAGCAGACCCACAGGGGGCGAAGCTTTCTTT. V and J are TRBV2 and TRBJ1-1, with TRBD1 matching over 9 bases. The CDR3 runs to 12 residues. V lost 6 bases to trimming and J lost 8 bases; unmatched junction nucleotides: 4. Germline-derived CDR1 and CDR2 are SNHLY and FYNNEI.

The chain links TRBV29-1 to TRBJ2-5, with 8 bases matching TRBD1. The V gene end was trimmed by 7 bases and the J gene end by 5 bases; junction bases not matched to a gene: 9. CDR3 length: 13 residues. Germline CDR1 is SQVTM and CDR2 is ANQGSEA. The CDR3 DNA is TGCAGCGCTAAGGACAGGGCCCCCGAGACCCAGTACTTC. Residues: CSAKDRAPETQYF.

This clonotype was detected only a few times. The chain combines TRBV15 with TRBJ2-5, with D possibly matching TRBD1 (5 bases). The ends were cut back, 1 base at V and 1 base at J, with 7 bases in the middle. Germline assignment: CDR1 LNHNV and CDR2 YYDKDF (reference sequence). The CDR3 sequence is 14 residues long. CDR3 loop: CATSRGQTQETQYF. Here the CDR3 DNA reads TGTGCCACCAGCAGAGGACAGACCCAAGAGACCCAGTACTTC.

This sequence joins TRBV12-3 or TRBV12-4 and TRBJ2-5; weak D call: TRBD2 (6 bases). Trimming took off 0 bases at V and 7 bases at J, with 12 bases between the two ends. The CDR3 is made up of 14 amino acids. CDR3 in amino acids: CASSLAEGYGTQYF. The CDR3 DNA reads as TGTGCCAGCAGTTTAGCGGAGGGATACGGGACCCAGTACTTC.